This is a list of T cell receptor beta chains from one sample in a study of blood T cell repertoires in COVID-19. Sequencing was performed with immunoSEQ multiplex PCR; in TCRdb, only in-frame clones are kept and a portion is missing. The sample shows some 240,000 clones, approximately 78% of them seen only once. Sample: peripheral blood. The receptor source for this set is a woman in her 70s with COVID-19, enrolled during active disease. Both conserved end residues are part of each CDR3. The D gene is left open where the match is weak. A row's size may be missing; if present it is once, few, many or a size class.

D gene,J gene,V gene,clone size,CDR3 protein,CDR3 DNA
TRBD1,TRBJ1-5,TRBV7-8,.,CASSLRQTGSNQPQHF,TGTGCCAGCAGCTTAAGGCAGACAGGGAGCAATCAGCCCCAGCATTTT
TRBD1,TRBJ1-6,TRBV6-4,.,CASSDPEPTGQFNSPLHF,TGTGCCAGCAGTGATCCCGAACCTACGGGACAGTTTAATTCACCCCTCCACTTT
TRBD1,TRBJ2-3,TRBV5-1,.,CASSPRDRGRDTQYF,TGCGCCAGCAGCCCCCGGGACAGGGGAAGAGATACGCAGTATTTT
.,TRBJ1-2,TRBV6-5,.,CASSLDRNYGYTF,TGTGCCAGCAGCCTCGACAGGAACTATGGCTACACCTTC
TRBD1,TRBJ1-5,TRBV28,.,CASSPPGTGYQPQHF,TGTGCCAGCAGTCCGCCCGGGACAGGGTATCAGCCCCAGCATTTT
.,TRBJ1-5,TRBV6-1,.,CASSERQGNQPQHF,TGTGCCAGCAGTGAAAGACAAGGCAATCAGCCCCAGCATTTT
TRBD1,TRBJ2-1,TRBV18,.,CASSQGVNNEQFF,TGTGCCAGCTCTCAGGGGGTCAACAATGAGCAGTTCTTC
.,TRBJ2-6,TRBV5-1,.,CASSLTGGANVLTF,TGCGCCAGCAGCCTCACAGGTGGGGCCAACGTCCTGACTTTC
.,TRBJ1-3,TRBV6-5,.,CASSYFGGGGENTIYF,TGTGCCAGCAGTTACTTCGGTGGGGGGGGTGAAAACACCATATATTTT
.,TRBJ2-3,TRBV18,.,CASSPVDRFSSTDTQYF,TGTGCCAGCTCACCAGTTGACAGGTTCTCTAGCACAGATACGCAGTATTTT
TRBD1,TRBJ2-3,TRBV7-2,.,CASSRGQGKGDTQYF,TGTGCCAGCAGCCGCGGACAGGGAAAAGGAGATACGCAGTATTTT
TRBD1,TRBJ1-2,TRBV2,.,CASSIGQGAGGYTF,TGTGCCAGCAGTATCGGACAGGGGGCTGGTGGCTACACCTTC
.,TRBJ2-5,TRBV24-1,.,CATSDSTGWETQYF,TGTGCCACCAGTGATTCAACAGGGTGGGAGACCCAGTACTTC
TRBD1,TRBJ2-1,TRBV7-6,medium-sized,CASSLVSGGFYNEQFF,TGTGCCAGCAGCTTAGTATCAGGGGGCTTCTACAATGAGCAGTTCTTC
.,TRBJ1-4,TRBV28,.,CASRPGAGLQEKLFF,TGTGCCAGCCGCCCAGGGGCAGGGCTACAAGAAAAACTGTTTTTT
.,TRBJ2-7,TRBV11-3,.,CASSAGLPPYEQYF,TGTGCCAGCAGCGCAGGACTACCACCCTACGAGCAGTACTTC
TRBD1,TRBJ2-7,TRBV19,few,CASTPGRGQGSYEQYF,TGTGCCAGTACCCCGGGTCGGGGACAGGGGTCCTACGAGCAGTACTTC
.,TRBJ2-1,TRBV2,.,CASSGYNEQFF,TGTGCCAGCAGCGGTTACAATGAGCAGTTCTTC
.,TRBJ2-4,TRBV30,few,CAWSPGTIAKNIQYF,TGTGCCTGGAGTCCGGGAACGATAGCCAAAAACATTCAGTACTTC
TRBD2,TRBJ2-7,TRBV5-1,.,CASSLTSGSYEQYF,TGCGCCAGCAGCCTGACTAGCGGTTCTTACGAGCAGTACTTC
.,TRBJ2-3,TRBV7-2,.,CASSLRPGGLGTDTQYF,TGTGCCAGCAGCCTCCGACCTGGGGGCTTGGGAACAGATACGCAGTATTTT
.,TRBJ2-7,TRBV6-5,.,CASSYRDRIYEQYF,TGTGCCAGCAGTTACCGAGACAGGATCTACGAGCAGTACTTC
TRBD1,TRBJ1-5,TRBV7-4,many,CASSSRGREQPQHF,TGTGCCAGCAGCTCGAGGGGGCGAGAACAGCCCCAGCATTTT
.,TRBJ1-2,TRBV7-2,few,CASSLALDYLPSRGYTF,TGTGCCAGCAGCTTAGCGTTAGACTACTTACCCTCTCGGGGCTACACCTTC
.,TRBJ2-7,TRBV29-1,.,CSVLDTATYEQYF,TGCAGCGTGTTGGACACAGCCACCTACGAGCAGTACTTC
.,TRBJ2-7,TRBV6-2/TRBV6-3,.,CASSDGTPGRYEQYF,TGTGCCAGCAGCGACGGGACTCCGGGGCGCTACGAGCAGTACTTC
TRBD1,TRBJ1-1,TRBV9,.,CASSPRGDRNTEAFF,TGTGCCAGCAGCCCGCGTGGGGACAGGAACACTGAAGCTTTCTTT
.,TRBJ1-3,TRBV28,once,CASSLGRQPSGNTIYF,TGTGCCAGCAGTTTGGGCAGGCAACCCTCTGGAAACACCATATATTTT
TRBD1,TRBJ2-7,TRBV28,once,CASRSTGGTYEQYF,TGTGCCAGCAGATCAACAGGGGGTACCTACGAGCAGTACTTC
.,TRBJ1-2,TRBV10-3,.,CAITPLTGIQGYTF,TGTGCCATCACCCCCCTGACAGGAATTCAGGGCTACACCTTC
TRBD1,TRBJ1-4,TRBV4-2,.,CASSQAGTDEKLFF,TGTGCCAGCAGCCAAGCCGGGACAGATGAAAAACTGTTTTTT
.,TRBJ1-2,TRBV7-3,.,CASSLTQSSGYTF,TGTGCCAGCAGCTTAACACAGTCCAGCGGCTACACCTTC
TRBD2,TRBJ2-7,TRBV19,.,CASSPGGLSYEQYF,TGTGCCAGTAGTCCGGGAGGGCTTAGTTACGAGCAGTACTTC
TRBD1,TRBJ1-1,TRBV28,.,CASRLRGQNTEAFF,TGTGCCAGCAGACTCAGGGGGCAGAACACTGAAGCTTTCTTT
TRBD1,TRBJ2-7,TRBV15,few,CATSRDLWGQVGF,TGTGCCACCAGCAGAGATCTTTGGGGACAGGTCGGGTTC
.,TRBJ1-5,TRBV28,.,CASRKGGSNQPQHF,TGTGCCAGCAGGAAGGGGGGGAGCAATCAGCCCCAGCATTTT
.,TRBJ1-1,TRBV29-1,.,CSVAKALGTEAFF,TGCAGCGTAGCGAAGGCCCTCGGCACTGAAGCTTTCTTT
.,TRBJ1-1,TRBV28,.,CASTLTGTEAFF,TGTGCCAGCACTCTAACAGGGACTGAAGCTTTCTTT